The 12 T cell receptor beta chains below come from one sample, sequenced in a study of OX40 agonist ivuxolimab in advanced cancers. TCRdb's copy holds only in-frame clones and misses some; the assay was immunoSEQ multiplex PCR. This table holds some 57,000 clones, about four fifths found once. Source: CD4+ or CD8+ T cells sorted from blood, taken in a trial of the OX40 agonist ivuxolimab. These receptors were obtained from an adult with an advanced solid tumor such as melanoma, head and neck, liver or kidney cancer.

The rearrangement joins TRBV5-6 to TRBJ2-5; 7 bases fit TRBD2. This CDR3 comprises 13 residues. With V trimmed by 4 bases and J by 2 bases, 2 bases remained unmatched. Germline V gives CDR1 SGHDT, CDR2 YYEEEE. In nucleotides, the CDR3 is TGTGCCAGCAGCGGGGGACTACAAGAGACCCAGTACTTC. It is translated as CASSGGLQETQYF.

This clone was observed a single time. The chain joins TRBV11-2 to TRBJ2-7, with 12 bases lining up with TRBD2. The germline CDR1 and CDR2 sequences are SGHAT and FQNNGV. The CDR3 is 14 residues long. V lost 2 bases and J lost 4; bases outside the gene matches: 0. The chain's CDR3 is CASSLTSGGYEQYF. As DNA, the CDR3 is TGTGCCAGCAGCTTAACTAGCGGGGGGTACGAGCAGTACTTC.

The chain has TRBV11-2 and TRBJ1-2; 8 bases fit TRBD1. J lost 8 bases, V lost 5 bases, and 7 bases had no gene match. CDR1 is SGHAT and CDR2 is FQNNGV in the germline V gene. CDR3 length equals 13 residues. The CDR3, as DNA: TGTGCCAGCAGCACGCCGACAGGGGACGGCTACACCTTC. Its protein product is CASSTPTGDGYTF.

Worth noting for this clone: Relative to the germline gene, one junction end is altered; a read error may explain this. The chain links TRBV2 to TRBJ2-2, with a weak D call TRBD1 (6 bases). CDR1 SNHLY and CDR2 FYNNEI come from the germline V gene. CDR3 size: 14 residues. The CDR3 region has the DNA TGTGCCAGCAGGGAAGGGGGAATCACCGGGGAGCTGTTTTTT. This encodes CASREGGITGELFF.

The CDR3 DNA reads as TGTGCCAGCAGCCAAGCTTTAGGACTAGCAGTCAACACCGGGGAGCTGTTTTTT. This sequence encodes CASSQALGLAVNTGELFF. The chain combines TRBV4-2 with TRBJ2-2, with TRBD2 matching 8 bases. This CDR3 has 18 residues. The V segment lost 1 base and the J segment 2 bases; nucleotides outside the gene matches: 9. The germline CDR1 and CDR2 sequences are LGHNA and YNFKEQ.

CDR3 sequence: CASSADLNTEAFF. The CDR3 coding sequence is TGTGCCAGCAGCGCGGATCTGAACACTGAAGCTTTCTTT. The J gene is TRBJ1-1, the V gene TRBV7-6, with D uncertain. V was cut by 5 bases and J by 0 bases, with 7 bases left in between. Germline assignment: CDR1 SGHVS and CDR2 FNYEAQ. The CDR3 consists of 13 residues.

A single count supports this clone. The rearrangement links TRBV18 to TRBJ2-1; D uncertain. There are 16 residues in the CDR3. Deletions cut 3 bases from V and 6 bases from J, with 18 bases between. The V gene's germline CDR1 is KGHSH and CDR2 LQKENI. The CDR3 is CASSPSTPSSGNEQFF. The CDR3, as DNA: TGTGCCAGCTCACCTTCAACCCCCTCCTCGGGCAATGAGCAGTTCTTC.

The genes are TRBV7-2 and TRBJ2-7, with D unresolved. The CDR3 has 15 amino acids. From germline, CDR1 is SGHTA and CDR2 FQGNSA. The V end was cut by 0 bases, the J end by 0 bases, with 9 bases between. This chain's CDR3 is CASSLARTRSYEQYF. For the CDR3, the DNA is TGTGCCAGCAGCTTAGCACGGACCCGCTCCTACGAGCAGTACTTC.

This chain links TRBV10-2 with TRBJ2-3; 12 bases map to TRBD2. Germline CDR1 is WSHSY and CDR2 is SAAADI. V shed 0 bases, J shed 6 bases, and the junction held 4 bases outside the gene matches. The CDR3 extends over 16 amino acids. CDR3 sequence reads: CASSESLAGGTDTQYF. DNA for the CDR3: TGCGCCAGCAGTGAGTCGCTAGCGGGAGGGACGGATACGCAGTATTTT.

The CDR3 reads CASSPRGSSGYNEQFF. The CDR3 DNA reads TGTGCCAGCAGCCCCAGGGGGAGTAGCGGATACAATGAGCAGTTCTTC. V gene TRBV28 combines with J gene TRBJ2-1, with TRBD1 as a possible D gene (7 bases). CDR1 is MDHEN, CDR2 SYDVKM, per germline. This CDR3 has 16 residues. Trimming left V 6 bases short and J 4 bases short, with 19 bases between.

The CDR3 DNA reads as TGTGCCAGCAGCTTGAATGTTGTTAATGAAAAACTGTTTTTT. Protein product: CASSLNVVNEKLFF. The chain is built from TRBV11-1 and TRBJ1-4; D is unclear. There are 14 residues in the CDR3. The V end lost 3 bases, the J end lost 4 bases, and 9 bases lay between the germline ends. Germline values: CDR1 SGHAT, CDR2 FQDESV (reference sequence).

The chain couples TRBV2 to TRBJ2-5, with D possibly being TRBD2 (5 bases). The V end was cut by 7 bases, the J end by 3 bases, with 15 bases between. Germline V gene lookup returns CDR1 SNHLY and CDR2 FYNNEI. This CDR3 is 14 amino acids long. The CDR3 protein is CASTPTLTKETQYF. CDR3 bases: TGTGCCAGCACCCCGACACTGACTAAAGAGACCCAGTACTTC. Combining the CDR3 with reference TRBV2 and TRBJ2-5 gives the whole variable domain EPEVTQTPSHQVTQMGQEVILRCVPISNHLYFYWYRQILGQKVEFLVSFYNNEISEKSEIFDDQFSVERPDGSNFTLKIRSTKLEDSAMYFCASTPTLTKETQYFGPGTRLLVL.